A single sample is the source of the 28 T cell receptor beta chains below, sequenced in a study of blood T cell repertoires in COVID-19. Here immunoSEQ multiplex PCR was the method, and the copy in TCRdb shows in-frame clones only, minus some. The sample has tens of thousands of clones, 65% to 90% seen once. Sample: peripheral blood. These receptors came from a man aged 35 to 55 with acute or convalescent COVID-19.

The chain couples TRBV4-1 to TRBJ1-5; D possibly corresponds to TRBD1 (6 bases). From germline, CDR1 is MGHRA and CDR2 YSYEKL. The CDR3 runs to 15 residues. Trimming took off 0 bases at V and 7 bases at J, with 13 bases between the two ends. CDR3 DNA: TGCGCCAGCAGCCAAGATCATGGGGGGGCCCAGCCCCAGCATTTT. The encoded protein is CASSQDHGGAQPQHF.

The V and J genes are TRBV5-1 and TRBJ2-1, with 9 bases fitting TRBD2. The CDR3 loop spans 15 amino acids. Germline V CDR1 and CDR2: SGHRS, YFSETQ. Trimming cost V 0 bases and J 5 bases; bases outside gene matches: 3. The CDR3, as DNA: TGCGCCAGCAGCTTGGTTCTAGCGGGGAACAATGAGCAGTTCTTC. This encodes CASSLVLAGNNEQFF.

This chain links TRBV30 with TRBJ2-7; 9 bases are shared with TRBD1. J lost 6 bases, V lost 5 bases, and 11 bases had no gene match. CDR3 length: 14 amino acids. Germline CDR1 GTSNPN, CDR2 SVGIG (reference sequence). DNA of the CDR3: TGTGCCTGGGCCCTCACAGGGGGCGGGGGCGAGCAGTACTTC. Protein sequence: CAWALTGGGGEQYF. Full variable domain (missing parts from reference TRBV30 and TRBJ2-7): SQTIHQWPATLVQPVGSPLSLECTVEGTSNPNLYWYRQAAGRGLQLLFYSVGIGQISSEVPQNLSASRPQDRQFILSSKKLLLSDSGFYLCAWALTGGGGEQYFGPGTRLTVT.

V and J are TRBV5-1 and TRBJ2-7, with 9 bases identical to TRBD2. The CDR3 totals 16 residues. Germline-derived CDR1 and CDR2 are SGHRS and YFSETQ. The V and J ends lost 4 bases and 0 bases, in that order; junction bases with no gene match: 8. CDR3 region: CASSPDGGGASYEQYF. The CDR3 DNA sequence: TGCGCCAGCAGCCCGGACGGCGGGGGGGCCTCCTACGAGCAGTACTTC. The variable domain in full, with the rest retrieved from reference TRBV5-1 and TRBJ2-7, is KAGVTQTPRYLIKTRGQQVTLSCSPISGHRSVSWYQQTPGQGLQFLFEYFSETQRNKGNFPGRFSGRQFSNSRSEMNVSTLELGDSALYLCASSPDGGGASYEQYFGPGTRLTVT.

V usage is TRBV11-2 and J usage is TRBJ2-1; D remains ambiguous. With 5 bases removed from V and 5 bases from J, the gap between germline ends came to 7 bases. In germline, CDR1 is SGHAT, CDR2 FQNNGV. The CDR3 loop spans 12 amino acids. The CDR3 region has the DNA TGTGCCAGCAGCCATAGCCACAATGAGCAGTTCTTC. It yields the protein CASSHSHNEQFF.

V gene TRBV27 combines with J gene TRBJ2-1; D gene unclear. CDR3 size: 15 residues. V lost 5 bases and J lost 0, with 11 bases in between. Germline-derived CDR1 and CDR2 are MNHEY and SMNVEV (reference sequence). CDR3 sequence: CASSTRPSSYNEQFF. CDR3 bases: TGTGCCAGCAGTACTCGGCCTAGCTCCTACAATGAGCAGTTCTTC.

This clone was counted a single time. The rearrangement joins TRBV10-3 to TRBJ2-1; 8 bases map to TRBD1. With V trimmed by 0 bases and J by 5 bases, 3 bases remained unmatched. The CDR3 contains 15 residues. Germline CDR1 reads ENHRY; CDR2 reads SYGVKD. This CDR3 reads CAISESGTGNNEQFF. DNA for the CDR3: TGTGCCATCAGTGAGTCCGGGACAGGTAACAATGAGCAGTTCTTC.

This clone appeared a single time. The chain is built from TRBV11-2 and TRBJ1-1; D remains unclear. Germline V gene sequence: CDR1 SGHAT, CDR2 FQNNGV. The CDR3 totals 12 residues. V was trimmed by 7 bases and J by 0 bases, leaving 6 bases between them. CDR3 sequence reads: CASTHMNTEAFF. The CDR3 bases are TGTGCCAGCACCCACATGAACACTGAAGCTTTCTTT.

The chain carries TRBV5-5 and TRBJ2-7; perhaps TRBD1 as D (5 bases). Germline V gene sequence: CDR1 SGHKS, CDR2 YYEKEE (reference sequence). V lost 4 bases and J lost 3, with 14 bases in between. This CDR3 is 14 amino acids long. CDR3 loop: CASSGPGLNYEQYF. Written as DNA, the CDR3 is TGTGCCAGCAGCGGGCCAGGGTTAAACTACGAGCAGTACTTC.

This chain uses TRBV29-1 with TRBJ2-2; TRBD1 might be the D (6 bases). The CDR3 is 15 amino acids. Germline CDR1 and CDR2: SQVTM and ANQGSEA. Trimming took off 4 bases at V and 4 bases at J, with 16 bases between the two ends. CDR3: CSVGLWQGSTGELFF. The CDR3 nucleotides read TGCAGCGTTGGATTGTGGCAGGGGAGCACCGGGGAGCTGTTTTTT.

The V gene is TRBV2, the J gene TRBJ2-7; D remains unclear. Germline-derived CDR1 and CDR2 are SNHLY and FYNNEI. The V gene lost 2 bases and the J gene lost 3 bases, with 8 bases spanning the gap. This CDR3 is 13 amino acids long. CDR3 coding DNA: TGTGCCAGCAGTGAAAACAGACACTACGAGCAGTACTTC. Residues: CASSENRHYEQYF.

The chain employs TRBV6-6 and TRBJ2-3; 12 bases align to TRBD2. V lost 5 bases, J lost 6 bases, and 6 bases stayed unmatched. Per germline, CDR1 MNHNY and CDR2 SVGAGI (reference sequence). This CDR3 region has 15 residues. CDR3 DNA sequence: TGTGCCAGCAGTCGGACTAGCGGGAAACTGGATACGCAGTATTTT. Its translation: CASSRTSGKLDTQYF.

The rearrangement links TRBV12-3 or TRBV12-4 to TRBJ1-2; the match to TRBD1 covers 8 bases. The CDR3 loop spans 11 amino acids. J lost 8 bases, V lost 5 bases, and 1 base had no gene match. CDR3 nucleotide sequence: TGTGCCAGCAGTCCAGGGGGCGGCTACACCTTC. Its protein is CASSPGGGYTF.

This clone was recorded once. The rearrangement links TRBV5-1 to TRBJ1-3; D gene unclear. Trimming pared 0 bases from V and 0 bases from J, leaving 7 bases between. There are 15 residues in the CDR3. Per the germline V gene, CDR1 is SGHRS and CDR2 is YFSETQ. The CDR3 region has the DNA TGCGCCAGCAGCTTGGAGACACCCTCTGGAAACACCATATATTTT. This translates into CASSLETPSGNTIYF.

The rearrangement links TRBV12-5 to TRBJ2-3; 8 bases agree with TRBD2. Looked up from germline, CDR1 is LGHNT and CDR2 is FRNRAP. With V trimmed by 6 bases and J by 3 bases, 8 bases remained unmatched. This CDR3 is 15 amino acids long. CDR3 sequence (DNA): TGTGCTAGTGGCCTTAGCGGGACACGAACAGATACGCAGTATTTT. Translated, it gives CASGLSGTRTDTQYF.

The genes are TRBV10-1 and TRBJ2-3; D remains unclear. V was clipped by 0 bases and J by 3 bases, with 7 bases between them. In germline, CDR1 is WNHNN, CDR2 SYGVQD (reference sequence). The CDR3 spans 14 residues. CDR3 in DNA: TGCGCCAGCAGTGAGTCGGTCGGTACAGATACGCAGTATTTT. Amino acids: CASSESVGTDTQYF.

This chain uses TRBV28 with TRBJ2-5; TRBD2 agrees at 12 bases. Germline V lookup: CDR1 MDHEN, CDR2 SYDVKM. The V and J ends lost 4 bases and 5 bases, in that order; junction bases with no gene match: 5. The CDR3 extends over 15 amino acids. CDR3 nucleotide sequence: TGTGCCAGCAGTTCCCTAGCGGGGGGGGATGAGACCCAGTACTTC. Protein product: CASSSLAGGDETQYF.

The chain uses TRBV24-1 and TRBJ1-5; 7 positions agree with TRBD1. This CDR3 comprises 15 residues. Losses at the gene ends were 7 bases for V and 4 bases for J; bases not matched to a gene: 9. Germline CDR1 KGHDR, CDR2 SFDVKD. CDR3 bases: TGTGCCACCAGCAAGACAGGGTTGGGTAATCAGCCCCAGCATTTT. This sequence encodes CATSKTGLGNQPQHF.

The chain has TRBV4-2 and TRBJ1-2, with D possibly matching TRBD1 (5 bases). The CDR3 has 15 amino acids. Germline values: CDR1 LGHNA, CDR2 YNFKEQ. The V gene lost 0 bases and the J gene lost 8 bases, with 16 bases spanning the gap. The CDR3 region is CASSQDIRQGWGYTF. CDR3 DNA: TGTGCCAGCAGCCAAGATATTCGCCAGGGCTGGGGCTACACCTTC.

Only one count was recorded for this clone. The rearrangement joins TRBV2 to TRBJ1-6, with 10 nucleotides matching TRBD1. The CDR3 sequence is 14 residues long. Germline CDR1 is SNHLY and CDR2 is FYNNEI. Germline trimming cut 6 bases from V and 9 bases from J; bases unmatched to any gene: 5. This CDR3 is CASSAGDRGSPLHF. The CDR3 DNA reads TGTGCCAGCAGCGCGGGGGACAGGGGTTCACCCCTCCACTTT.

This rearrangement joins TRBV24-1 to TRBJ2-6; no reliable D call. CDR1 and CDR2 from the germline V gene are KGHDR and SFDVKD. Trimming cost V 5 bases and J 0 bases, with 4 bases left between them. CDR3 length: 14 residues. For the CDR3, the DNA is TGTGCCACCAGTGCTAGCTCTGGGGCCAACGTCCTGACTTTC. This gives the protein CATSASSGANVLTF.

The chain is built from TRBV6-5 and TRBJ1-3; D may be TRBD1 (6 bases). This CDR3 spans 13 amino acids. V lost 8 bases and J 4 bases, leaving 12 bases between the germline ends. In germline, CDR1 is MNHEY, CDR2 SVGAGI. CDR3 bases: TGTGCCAGCCGGGGGGCCCCCGGAAACACCATATATTTT. The encoded protein is CASRGAPGNTIYF.

The J gene is TRBJ2-1, the V gene TRBV30, with 8 positions matching TRBD2. The V and J ends lost 5 bases and 8 bases, in that order; junction bases with no gene match: 5. Germline V lookup: CDR1 GTSNPN, CDR2 SVGIG (reference sequence). This CDR3 has 12 amino acids. The CDR3 nucleotides read TGTGCCTGGTCTGACGGGGGGGATGAGCAGTTCTTC. It specifies CAWSDGGDEQFF.

V is TRBV11-2 and J is TRBJ1-2; D gene uncertain. There are 17 residues in the CDR3. V lost 5 bases and J 7 bases, leaving 26 bases between the germline ends. The germline V gene has CDR1 SGHAT and CDR2 FQNNGV. CDR3 nucleotide sequence: TGTGCCAGCAGCGTCCCCTCGGCAGGCCTAATCTCGAGTGGCTACACCTTC. The encoded protein is CASSVPSAGLISSGYTF.

The chain employs TRBV4-1 and TRBJ2-7; 9 bases match TRBD2. This CDR3 is built from 18 residues. After removal of 6 bases from V and 5 bases from J, the junction contained 20 bases not matched to a gene. The germline CDR1 and CDR2 sequences are MGHRA and YSYEKL. The DNA of the CDR3 is TGCGCCAGCAGTTCCCCGAGCGGGGGGCGCTACAAAGGGGACGAGCAGTACTTC. This encodes CASSSPSGGRYKGDEQYF.

This clone has just a few counts. The rearrangement links TRBV7-3 to TRBJ1-6; D is undetermined. CDR3 length equals 14 residues. Trimming took 2 bases from V and 9 from J, leaving 11 bases between them. Per the germline V gene, CDR1 is SGHTA and CDR2 is FQGTGA. The CDR3, as DNA: TGTGCCAGCAGCTTAGGCCAGTTCAGTTCACCCCTCCACTTT. This translates into CASSLGQFSSPLHF.

The rearrangement links TRBV11-3 to TRBJ2-3, with 9 bases identical to TRBD2. From germline, CDR1 is SGHNT and CDR2 YENEEA. After removal of 6 bases from V and 5 bases from J, the junction contained 6 bases not matched to a gene. This CDR3 contains 14 residues. The CDR3 here is CASRIGGGVDTQYF. In DNA form, the CDR3 reads TGTGCCAGCAGGATCGGCGGGGGGGTAGATACGCAGTATTTT. The whole variable domain, remainder taken from reference TRBV11-3 and TRBJ2-3, is EAGVVQSPRYKIIEKKQPVAFWCNPISGHNTLYWYLQNLGQGPELLIRYENEEAVDDSQLPKDRFSAERLKGVDSTLKIQPAELGDSAVYLCASRIGGGVDTQYFGPGTRLTVL.

The chain has TRBV9 and TRBJ1-2; no firm D call. This CDR3 region has 15 residues. The germline V and J ends were trimmed by 0 bases and 4 bases, with 13 bases remaining between them. Germline CDR1 is SGDLS and CDR2 is YYNGEE. The CDR3, as DNA: TGTGCCAGCAGCGTAGATCCGAGGGAGTCCTATGGCTACACCTTC. Translation gives CASSVDPRESYGYTF.